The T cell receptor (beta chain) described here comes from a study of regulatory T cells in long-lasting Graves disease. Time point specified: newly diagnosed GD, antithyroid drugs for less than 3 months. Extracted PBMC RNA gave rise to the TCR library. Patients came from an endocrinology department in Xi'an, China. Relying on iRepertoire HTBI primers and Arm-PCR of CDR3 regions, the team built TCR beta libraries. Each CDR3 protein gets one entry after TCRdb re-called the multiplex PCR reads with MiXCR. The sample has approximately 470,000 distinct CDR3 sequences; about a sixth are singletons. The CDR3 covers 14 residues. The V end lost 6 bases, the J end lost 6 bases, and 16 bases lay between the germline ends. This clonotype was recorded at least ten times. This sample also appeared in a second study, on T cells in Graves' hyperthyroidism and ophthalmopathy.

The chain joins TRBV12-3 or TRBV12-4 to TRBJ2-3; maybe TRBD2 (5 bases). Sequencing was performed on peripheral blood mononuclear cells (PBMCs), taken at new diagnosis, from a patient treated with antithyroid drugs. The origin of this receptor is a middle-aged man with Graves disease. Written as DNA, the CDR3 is TGTGCCAGCAGCCTGACTGGCCCGGGGGATACGCAGTATTTT. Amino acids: CASSLTGPGDTQYF.